This T cell receptor beta chain was documented in a study of T cells expressing NK-cell markers. Study-level findings and limits: For several donors, these clonotypes were likewise the leading ones in the CD3+CD56-NKG2C+ fraction. The study found dominant NKG2C+ clonotypes at roughly 1.0-7.0% of CD8+ T cells in roughly six donors.

A 5'RACE template switching approach incorporating UMIs was used to make TCR beta cDNA. TCRdb re-called the 5' RACE reads and gives one entry per CDR3 protein, without DNA. The sample's table shows tens of thousands of distinct CDR3 sequences. For this clonotype: Its cognate antigen is unknown.

Material for sequencing was blood T cells: a sorted CD56 or NKG2C T cell subset, CD4+ or CD8+ T cells, or bulk PBMC T cells (not recorded which). This clonotype originated in a woman aged 18-70 years in good health.

CDR3 amino acids: CASTFGHEQYF. The chain carries TRBV27 and TRBJ2-7. This CDR3 comprises 11 residues. Germline lookup yields CDR1 MNHEY and CDR2 SMNVEV (reference sequence).